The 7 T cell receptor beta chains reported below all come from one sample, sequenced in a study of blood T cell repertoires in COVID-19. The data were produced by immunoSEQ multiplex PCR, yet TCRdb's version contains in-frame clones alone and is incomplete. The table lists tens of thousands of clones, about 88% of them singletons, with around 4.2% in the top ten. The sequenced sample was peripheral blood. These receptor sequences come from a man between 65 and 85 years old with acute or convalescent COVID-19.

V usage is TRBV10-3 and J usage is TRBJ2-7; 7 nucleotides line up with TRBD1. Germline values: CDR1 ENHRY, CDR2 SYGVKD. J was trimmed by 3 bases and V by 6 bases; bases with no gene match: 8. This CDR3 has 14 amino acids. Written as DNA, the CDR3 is TGTGCCATCAGAGGACAGGTTTACGACTACGAGCAGTACTTC. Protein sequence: CAIRGQVYDYEQYF.

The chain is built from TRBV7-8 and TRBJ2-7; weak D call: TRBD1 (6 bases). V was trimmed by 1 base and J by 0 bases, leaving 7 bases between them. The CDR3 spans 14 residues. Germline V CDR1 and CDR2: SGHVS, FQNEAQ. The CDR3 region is CASSLVDSSYEQYF. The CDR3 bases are TGTGCCAGCAGCTTAGTGGACAGCTCCTACGAGCAGTACTTC.

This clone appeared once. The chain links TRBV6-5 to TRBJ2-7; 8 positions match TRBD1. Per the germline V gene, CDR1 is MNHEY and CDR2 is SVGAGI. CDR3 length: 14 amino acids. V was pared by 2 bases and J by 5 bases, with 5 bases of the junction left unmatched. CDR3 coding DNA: TGTGCCAGCAGTTACATCACAGGGGGTCACGAGCAGTACTTC. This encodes CASSYITGGHEQYF.

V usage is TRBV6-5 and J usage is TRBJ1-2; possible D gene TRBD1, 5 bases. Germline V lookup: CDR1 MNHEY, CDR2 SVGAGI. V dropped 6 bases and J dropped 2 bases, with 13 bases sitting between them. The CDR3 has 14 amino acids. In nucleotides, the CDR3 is TGTGCCAGCAGCGACGGGACTTTAAACTATGGCTACACCTTC. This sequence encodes CASSDGTLNYGYTF.

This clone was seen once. In DNA form, the CDR3 reads TGTGCCAGCAGCAAAGGGGGGCTAACCGGGACAGGGGTTAATAGCAATCAGCCCCAGCATTTT. This gives the protein CASSKGGLTGTGVNSNQPQHF. The genes are TRBV21-1 and TRBJ1-5; the D segment call TRBD1 is taken from the table without a DNA check. TRBV21-1 has pseudogene status. The CDR3 is made up of 21 amino acids.

The CDR3: CSVFKGQDPRSSYEQYF. The CDR3 DNA follows: TGCAGCGTTTTTAAGGGGCAGGACCCGCGAAGTTCCTACGAGCAGTACTTC. The rearrangement links TRBV29-1 to TRBJ2-7; D is perhaps TRBD1 (5 bases). This CDR3 has 17 amino acids. Germline V gene data show CDR1 as SQVTM and CDR2 as ANQGSEA. The germline V and J ends were trimmed by 5 bases and 1 base, with 24 bases remaining between them.

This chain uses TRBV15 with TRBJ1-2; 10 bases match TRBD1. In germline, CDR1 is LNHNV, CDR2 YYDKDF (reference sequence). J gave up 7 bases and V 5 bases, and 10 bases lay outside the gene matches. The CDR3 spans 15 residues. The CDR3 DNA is TGTGCCACCAGCTTTCTAGGGACAGGGGTATCTGGCTACACCTTC. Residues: CATSFLGTGVSGYTF.